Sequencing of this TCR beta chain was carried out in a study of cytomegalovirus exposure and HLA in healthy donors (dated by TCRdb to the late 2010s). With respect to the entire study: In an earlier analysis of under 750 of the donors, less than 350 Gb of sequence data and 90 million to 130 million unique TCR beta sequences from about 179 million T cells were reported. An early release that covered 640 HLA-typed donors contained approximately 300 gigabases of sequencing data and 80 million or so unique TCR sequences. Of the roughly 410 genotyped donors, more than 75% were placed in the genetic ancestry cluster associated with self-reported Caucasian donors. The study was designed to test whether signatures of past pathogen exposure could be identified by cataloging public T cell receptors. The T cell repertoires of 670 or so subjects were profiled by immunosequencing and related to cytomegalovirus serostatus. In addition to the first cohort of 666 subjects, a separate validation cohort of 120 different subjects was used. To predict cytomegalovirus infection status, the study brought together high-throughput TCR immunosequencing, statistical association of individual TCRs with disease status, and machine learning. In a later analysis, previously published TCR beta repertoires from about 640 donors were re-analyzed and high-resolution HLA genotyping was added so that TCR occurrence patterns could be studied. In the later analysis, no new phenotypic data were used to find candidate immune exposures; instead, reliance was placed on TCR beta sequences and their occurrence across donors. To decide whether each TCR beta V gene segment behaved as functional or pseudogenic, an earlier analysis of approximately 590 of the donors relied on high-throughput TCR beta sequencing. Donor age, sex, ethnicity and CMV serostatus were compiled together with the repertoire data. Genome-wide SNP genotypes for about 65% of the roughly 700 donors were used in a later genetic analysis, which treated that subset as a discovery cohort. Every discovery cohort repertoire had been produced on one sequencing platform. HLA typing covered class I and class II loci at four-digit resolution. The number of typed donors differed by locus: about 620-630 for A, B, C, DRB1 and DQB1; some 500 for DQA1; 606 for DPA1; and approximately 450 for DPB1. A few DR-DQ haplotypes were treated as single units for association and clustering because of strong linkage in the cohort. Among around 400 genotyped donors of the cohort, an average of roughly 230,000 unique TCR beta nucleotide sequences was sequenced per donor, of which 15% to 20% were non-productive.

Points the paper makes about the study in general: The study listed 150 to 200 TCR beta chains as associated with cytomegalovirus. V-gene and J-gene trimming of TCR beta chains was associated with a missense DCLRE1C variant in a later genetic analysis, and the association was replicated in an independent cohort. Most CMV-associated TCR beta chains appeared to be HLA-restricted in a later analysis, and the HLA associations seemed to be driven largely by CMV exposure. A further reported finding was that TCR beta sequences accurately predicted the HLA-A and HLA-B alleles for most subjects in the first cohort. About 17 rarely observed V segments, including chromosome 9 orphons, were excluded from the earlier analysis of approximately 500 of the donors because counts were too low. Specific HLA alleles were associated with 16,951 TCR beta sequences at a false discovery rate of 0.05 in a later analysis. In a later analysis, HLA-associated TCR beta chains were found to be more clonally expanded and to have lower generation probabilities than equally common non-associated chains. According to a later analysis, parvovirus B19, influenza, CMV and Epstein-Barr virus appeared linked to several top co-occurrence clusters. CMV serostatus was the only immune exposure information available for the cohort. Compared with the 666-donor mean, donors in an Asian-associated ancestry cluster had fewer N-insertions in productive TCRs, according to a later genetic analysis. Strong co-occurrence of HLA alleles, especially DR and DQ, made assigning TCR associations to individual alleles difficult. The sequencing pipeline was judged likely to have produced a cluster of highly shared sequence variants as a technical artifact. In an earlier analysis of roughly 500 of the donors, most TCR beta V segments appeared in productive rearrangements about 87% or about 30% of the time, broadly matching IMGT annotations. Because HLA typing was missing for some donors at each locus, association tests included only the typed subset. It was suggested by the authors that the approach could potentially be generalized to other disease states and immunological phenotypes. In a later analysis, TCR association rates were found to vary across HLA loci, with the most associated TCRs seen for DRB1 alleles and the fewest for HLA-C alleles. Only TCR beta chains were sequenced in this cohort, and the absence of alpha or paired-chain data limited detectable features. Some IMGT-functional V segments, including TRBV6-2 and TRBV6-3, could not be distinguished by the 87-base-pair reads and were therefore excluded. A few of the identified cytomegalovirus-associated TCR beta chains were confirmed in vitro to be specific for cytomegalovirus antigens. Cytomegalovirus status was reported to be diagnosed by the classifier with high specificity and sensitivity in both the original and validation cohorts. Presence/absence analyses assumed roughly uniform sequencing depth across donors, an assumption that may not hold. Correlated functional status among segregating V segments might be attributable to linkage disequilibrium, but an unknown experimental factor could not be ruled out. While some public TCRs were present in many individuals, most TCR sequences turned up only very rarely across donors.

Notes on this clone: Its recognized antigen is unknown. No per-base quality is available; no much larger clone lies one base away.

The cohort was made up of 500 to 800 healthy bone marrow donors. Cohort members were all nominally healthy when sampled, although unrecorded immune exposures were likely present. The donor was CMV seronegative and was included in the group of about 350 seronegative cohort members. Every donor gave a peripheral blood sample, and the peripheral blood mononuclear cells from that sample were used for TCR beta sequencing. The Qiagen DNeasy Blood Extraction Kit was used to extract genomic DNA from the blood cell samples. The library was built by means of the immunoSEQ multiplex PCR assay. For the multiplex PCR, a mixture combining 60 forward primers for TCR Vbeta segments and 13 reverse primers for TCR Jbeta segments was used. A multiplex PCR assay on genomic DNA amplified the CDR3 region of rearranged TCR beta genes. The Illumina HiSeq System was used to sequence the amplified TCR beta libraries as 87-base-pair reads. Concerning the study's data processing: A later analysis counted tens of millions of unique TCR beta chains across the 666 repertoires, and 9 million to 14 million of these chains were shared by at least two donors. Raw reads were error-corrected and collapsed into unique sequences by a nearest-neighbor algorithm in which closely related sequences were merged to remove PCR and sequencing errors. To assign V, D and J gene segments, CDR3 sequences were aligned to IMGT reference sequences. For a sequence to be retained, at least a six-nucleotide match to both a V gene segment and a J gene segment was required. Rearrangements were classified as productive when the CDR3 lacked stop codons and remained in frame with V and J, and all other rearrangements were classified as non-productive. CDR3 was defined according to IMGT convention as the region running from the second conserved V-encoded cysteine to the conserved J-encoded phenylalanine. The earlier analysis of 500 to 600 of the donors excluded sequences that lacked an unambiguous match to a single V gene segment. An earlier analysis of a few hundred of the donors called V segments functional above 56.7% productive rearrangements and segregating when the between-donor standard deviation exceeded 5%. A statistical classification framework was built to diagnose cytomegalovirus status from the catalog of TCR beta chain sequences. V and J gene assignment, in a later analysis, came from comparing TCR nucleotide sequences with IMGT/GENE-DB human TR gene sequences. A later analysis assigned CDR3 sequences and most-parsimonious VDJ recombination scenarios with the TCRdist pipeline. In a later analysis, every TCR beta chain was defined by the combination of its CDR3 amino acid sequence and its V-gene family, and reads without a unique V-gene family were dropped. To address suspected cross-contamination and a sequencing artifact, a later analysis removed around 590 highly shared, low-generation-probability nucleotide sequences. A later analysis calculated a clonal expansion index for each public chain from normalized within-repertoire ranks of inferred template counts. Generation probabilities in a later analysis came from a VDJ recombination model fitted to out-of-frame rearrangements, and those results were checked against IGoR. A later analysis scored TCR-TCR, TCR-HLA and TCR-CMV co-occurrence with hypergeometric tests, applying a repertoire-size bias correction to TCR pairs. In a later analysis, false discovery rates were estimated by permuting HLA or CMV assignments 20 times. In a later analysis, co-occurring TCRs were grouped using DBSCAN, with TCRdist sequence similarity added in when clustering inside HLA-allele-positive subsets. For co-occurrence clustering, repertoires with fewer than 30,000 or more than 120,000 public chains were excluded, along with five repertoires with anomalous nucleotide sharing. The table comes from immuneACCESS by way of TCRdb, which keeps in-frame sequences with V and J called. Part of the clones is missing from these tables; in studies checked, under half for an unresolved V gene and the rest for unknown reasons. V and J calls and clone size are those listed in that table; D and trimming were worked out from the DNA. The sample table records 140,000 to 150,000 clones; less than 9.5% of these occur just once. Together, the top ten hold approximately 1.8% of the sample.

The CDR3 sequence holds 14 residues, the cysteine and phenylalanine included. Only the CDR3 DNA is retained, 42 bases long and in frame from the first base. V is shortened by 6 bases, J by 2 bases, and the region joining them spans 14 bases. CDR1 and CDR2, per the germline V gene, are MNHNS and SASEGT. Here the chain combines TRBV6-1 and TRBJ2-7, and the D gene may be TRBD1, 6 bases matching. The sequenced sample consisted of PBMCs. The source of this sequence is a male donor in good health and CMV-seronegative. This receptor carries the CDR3 CASRFNRDTYEQYF. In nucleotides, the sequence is TGTGCCAGCAGGTTCAACAGGGATACCTACGAGCAGTACTTC.